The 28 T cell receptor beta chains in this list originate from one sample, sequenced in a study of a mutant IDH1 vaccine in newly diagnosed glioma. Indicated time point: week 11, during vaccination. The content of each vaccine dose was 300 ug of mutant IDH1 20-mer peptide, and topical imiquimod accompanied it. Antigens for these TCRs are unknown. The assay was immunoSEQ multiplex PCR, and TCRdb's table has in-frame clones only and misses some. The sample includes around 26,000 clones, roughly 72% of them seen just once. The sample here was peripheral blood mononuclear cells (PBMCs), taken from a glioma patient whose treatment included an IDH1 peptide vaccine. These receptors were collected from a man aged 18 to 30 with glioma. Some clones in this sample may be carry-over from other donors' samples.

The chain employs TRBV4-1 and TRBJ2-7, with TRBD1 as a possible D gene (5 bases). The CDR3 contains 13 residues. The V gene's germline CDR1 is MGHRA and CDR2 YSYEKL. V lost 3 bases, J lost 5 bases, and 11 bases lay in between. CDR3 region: CASSQGSGNEQYF. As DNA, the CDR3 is TGCGCCAGCAGCCAGGGATCAGGGAACGAGCAGTACTTC.

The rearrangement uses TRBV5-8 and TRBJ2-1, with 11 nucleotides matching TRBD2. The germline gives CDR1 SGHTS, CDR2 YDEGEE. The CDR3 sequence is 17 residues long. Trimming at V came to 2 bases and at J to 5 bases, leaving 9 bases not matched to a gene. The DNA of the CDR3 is TGTGCCAGCAGCTTAGGATCACTAGCGGGAGTCGACAATGAGCAGTTCTTC. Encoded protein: CASSLGSLAGVDNEQFF.

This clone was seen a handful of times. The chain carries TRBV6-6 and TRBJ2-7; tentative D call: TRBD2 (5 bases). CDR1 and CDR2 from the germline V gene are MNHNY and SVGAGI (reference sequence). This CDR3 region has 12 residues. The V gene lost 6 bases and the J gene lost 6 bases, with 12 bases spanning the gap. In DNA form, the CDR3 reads TGTGCCAGCAGCCAGTCAGAGGGCGAGCAGTACTTC. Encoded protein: CASSQSEGEQYF.

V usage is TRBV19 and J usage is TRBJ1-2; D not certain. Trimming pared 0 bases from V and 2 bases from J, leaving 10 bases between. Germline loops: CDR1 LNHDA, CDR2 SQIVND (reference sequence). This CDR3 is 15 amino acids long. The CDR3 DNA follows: TGTGCCAGTAGTATAGATGCCAGCGGAAACTATGGCTACACCTTC. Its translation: CASSIDASGNYGYTF.

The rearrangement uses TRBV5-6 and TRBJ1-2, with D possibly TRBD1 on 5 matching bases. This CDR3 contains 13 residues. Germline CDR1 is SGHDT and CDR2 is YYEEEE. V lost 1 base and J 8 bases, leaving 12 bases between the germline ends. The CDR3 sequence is CASSLQGRRGYTF. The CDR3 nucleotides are TGTGCCAGCAGCTTGCAGGGTCGCAGAGGCTACACCTTC.

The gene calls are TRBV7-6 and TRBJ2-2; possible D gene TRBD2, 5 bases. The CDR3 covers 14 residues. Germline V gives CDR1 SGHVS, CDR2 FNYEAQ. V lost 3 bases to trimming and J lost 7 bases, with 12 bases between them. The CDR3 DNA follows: TGTGCCAGCAGCTTGTCCGTAGGAGGCGGGGAGCTGTTTTTT. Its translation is CASSLSVGGGELFF. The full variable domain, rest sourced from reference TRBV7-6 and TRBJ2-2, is GAGVSQSPRYKVTKRGQDVALRCDPISGHVSLYWYRQALGQGPEFLTYFNYEAQQDKSGLPNDRFSAERPEGSISTLTIQRTEQRDSAMYRCASSLSVGGGELFFGEGSRLTVL.

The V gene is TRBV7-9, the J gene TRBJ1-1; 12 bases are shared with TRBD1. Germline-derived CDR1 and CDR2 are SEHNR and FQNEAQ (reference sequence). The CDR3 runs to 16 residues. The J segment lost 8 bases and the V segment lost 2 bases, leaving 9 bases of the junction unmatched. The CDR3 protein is CASSLITGQGAREAFF. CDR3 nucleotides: TGTGCCAGCAGCTTAATTACGGGACAGGGGGCGCGAGAAGCTTTCTTT.

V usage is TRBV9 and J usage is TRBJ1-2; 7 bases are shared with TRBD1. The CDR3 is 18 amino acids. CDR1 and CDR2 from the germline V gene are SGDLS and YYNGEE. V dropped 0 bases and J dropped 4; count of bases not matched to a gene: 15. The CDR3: CASSVAGMKRDSIYGYTF. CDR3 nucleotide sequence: TGTGCCAGCAGCGTAGCAGGAATGAAGCGGGACAGCATCTATGGCTACACCTTC. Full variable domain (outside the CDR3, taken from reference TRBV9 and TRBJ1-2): DSGVTQTPKHLITATGQRVTLRCSPRSGDLSVYWYQQSLDQGLQFLIQYYNGEERAKGNILERFSAQQFPDLHSELNLSSLELGDSALYFCASSVAGMKRDSIYGYTFGSGTRLTVV.

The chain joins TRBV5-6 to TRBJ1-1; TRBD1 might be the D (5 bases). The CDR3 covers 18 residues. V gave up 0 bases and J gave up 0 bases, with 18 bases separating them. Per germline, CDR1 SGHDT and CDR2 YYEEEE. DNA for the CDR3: TGTGCCAGCAGCTTGGGAGGTGTCTGGGGGGTGATGAACACTGAAGCTTTCTTT. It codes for CASSLGGVWGVMNTEAFF.

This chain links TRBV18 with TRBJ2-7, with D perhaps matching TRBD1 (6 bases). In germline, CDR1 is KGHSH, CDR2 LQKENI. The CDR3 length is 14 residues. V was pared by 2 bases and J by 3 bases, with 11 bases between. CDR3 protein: CASSPGTMGYEQYF. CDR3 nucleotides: TGTGCCAGCTCACCAGGGACAATGGGCTACGAGCAGTACTTC.

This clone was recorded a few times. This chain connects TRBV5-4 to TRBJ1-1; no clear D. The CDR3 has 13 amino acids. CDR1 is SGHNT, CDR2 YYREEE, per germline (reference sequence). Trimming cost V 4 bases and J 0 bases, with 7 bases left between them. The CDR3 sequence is CASSEHLNTEAFF. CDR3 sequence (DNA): TGTGCCAGCAGCGAACACCTGAACACTGAAGCTTTCTTT.

The DNA for the CDR3 is TGCGCCAGCAGCACCCACAGGGGGCTTGTGAACACTGAAGCTTTCTTT. This codes for CASSTHRGLVNTEAFF. V and J are TRBV5-1 and TRBJ1-1, with 9 bases aligning to TRBD1. CDR3 length: 16 residues. The germline V gene encodes CDR1 SGHRS and CDR2 YFSETQ. Losses at the gene ends were 4 bases for V and 0 bases for J; bases not matched to a gene: 7.

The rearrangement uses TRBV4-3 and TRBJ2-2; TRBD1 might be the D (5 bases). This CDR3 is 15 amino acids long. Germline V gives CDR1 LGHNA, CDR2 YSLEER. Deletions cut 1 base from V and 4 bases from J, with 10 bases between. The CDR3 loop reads CASSQVPGRTGELFF. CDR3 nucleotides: TGCGCCAGCAGCCAAGTCCCAGGGCGCACCGGGGAGCTGTTTTTT.

CDR3 coding DNA: TGTGCCAGCAGTTTACCACTGCAGCGGGAGGGCTTGGACTACAATGAGCAGTTCTTC. Protein product: CASSLPLQREGLDYNEQFF. This chain connects TRBV28 to TRBJ2-1; 10 nucleotides line up with TRBD2. The V segment lost 2 bases and the J segment 3 bases; nucleotides outside the gene matches: 13. The CDR3 extends over 19 amino acids. Germline V CDR1 and CDR2: MDHEN, SYDVKM.

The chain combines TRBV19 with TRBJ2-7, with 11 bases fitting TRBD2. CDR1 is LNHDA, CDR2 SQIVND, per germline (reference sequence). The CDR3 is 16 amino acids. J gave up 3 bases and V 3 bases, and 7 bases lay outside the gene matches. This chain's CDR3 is CASSIPAGTSGYEQYF. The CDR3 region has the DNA TGTGCCAGTAGTATCCCGGCCGGGACTAGCGGCTACGAGCAGTACTTC. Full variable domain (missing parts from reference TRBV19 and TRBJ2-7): DGGITQSPKYLFRKEGQNVTLSCEQNLNHDAMYWYRQDPGQGLRLIYYSQIVNDFQKGDIAEGYSVSREKKESFPLTVTSAQKNPTAFYLCASSIPAGTSGYEQYFGPGTRLTVT.

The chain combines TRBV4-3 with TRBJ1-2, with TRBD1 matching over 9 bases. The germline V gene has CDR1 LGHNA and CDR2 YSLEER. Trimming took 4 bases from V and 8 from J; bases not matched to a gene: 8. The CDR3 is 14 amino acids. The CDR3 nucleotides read TGCGCCAGCAGCCGTCACGGACAGGGGATGGGCTACACCTTC. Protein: CASSRHGQGMGYTF.

The CDR3 loop reads CASSEDRTGNTIYF. Here the CDR3 DNA reads TGTGCCAGCAGTGAAGACAGGACGGGAAACACCATATATTTT. The chain is built from TRBV2 and TRBJ1-3, with D possibly matching TRBD1 (5 bases). The length of the CDR3 is 14 residues. Per germline, CDR1 SNHLY and CDR2 FYNNEI. Trimming took off 1 base at V and 4 bases at J, with 8 bases between the two ends.

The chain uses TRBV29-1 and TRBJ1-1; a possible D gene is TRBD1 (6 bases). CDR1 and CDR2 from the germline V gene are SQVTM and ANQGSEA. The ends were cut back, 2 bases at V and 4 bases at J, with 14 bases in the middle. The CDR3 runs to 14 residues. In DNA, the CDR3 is TGCAGCGTTGAAACTCTGGGAGGGGGCACTGAAGCTTTCTTT. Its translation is CSVETLGGGTEAFF.

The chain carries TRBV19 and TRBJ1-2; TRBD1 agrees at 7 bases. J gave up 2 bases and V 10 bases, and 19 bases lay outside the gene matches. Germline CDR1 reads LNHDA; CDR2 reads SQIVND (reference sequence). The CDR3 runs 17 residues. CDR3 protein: CATREVIRGKLNYGYTF. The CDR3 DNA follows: TGTGCCACTCGAGAGGTAATCAGGGGGAAGCTGAACTATGGCTACACCTTC.

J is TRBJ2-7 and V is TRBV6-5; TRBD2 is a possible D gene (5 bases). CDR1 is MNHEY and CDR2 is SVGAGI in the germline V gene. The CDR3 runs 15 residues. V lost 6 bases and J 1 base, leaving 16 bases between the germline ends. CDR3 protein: CASSPRGIESYEQYF. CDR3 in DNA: TGTGCCAGCAGCCCGAGAGGGATAGAATCCTACGAGCAGTACTTC.

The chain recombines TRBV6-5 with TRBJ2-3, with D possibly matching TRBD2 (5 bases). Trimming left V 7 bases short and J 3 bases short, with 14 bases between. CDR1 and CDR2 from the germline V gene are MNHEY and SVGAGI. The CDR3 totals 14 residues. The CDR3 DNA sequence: TGTGCCAGCACCCACGGAGGCTATACAGATACGCAGTATTTT. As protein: CASTHGGYTDTQYF.

CDR3 region: CASSYSRGGNEKLFF. Here the CDR3 DNA reads TGTGCCAGCAGTTACTCAAGAGGGGGAAATGAAAAACTGTTTTTT. V and J are TRBV6-5 and TRBJ1-4, with D possibly being TRBD1 (6 bases). The CDR3 length is 15 residues. CDR1 and CDR2 (germline): MNHEY, SVGAGI. Trimming cost V 0 bases and J 5 bases, with 10 bases left between them.

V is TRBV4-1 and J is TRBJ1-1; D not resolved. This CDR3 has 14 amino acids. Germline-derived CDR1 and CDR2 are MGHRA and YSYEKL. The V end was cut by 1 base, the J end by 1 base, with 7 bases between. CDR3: CASSQVRRNTEAFF. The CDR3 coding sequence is TGCGCCAGCAGCCAAGTGAGGAGGAACACTGAAGCTTTCTTT.

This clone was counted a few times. The CDR3, as DNA: TGTGCCTGGGGACCCGGCGTCTCTGGAAACACCATATATTTT. The encoded protein is CAWGPGVSGNTIYF. The V gene is TRBV30, the J gene TRBJ1-3; D unresolved. V was shortened by 5 bases and J by 0 bases, with 11 bases between the two germline ends. CDR3 size: 14 residues. CDR1 is GTSNPN, CDR2 SVGIG, per germline (reference sequence).

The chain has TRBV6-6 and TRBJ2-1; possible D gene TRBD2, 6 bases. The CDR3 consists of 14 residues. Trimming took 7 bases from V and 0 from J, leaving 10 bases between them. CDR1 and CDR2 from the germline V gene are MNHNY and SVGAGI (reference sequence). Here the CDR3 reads CASTGRDSYNEQFF. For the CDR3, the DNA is TGTGCCAGCACAGGGCGGGACTCCTACAATGAGCAGTTCTTC.

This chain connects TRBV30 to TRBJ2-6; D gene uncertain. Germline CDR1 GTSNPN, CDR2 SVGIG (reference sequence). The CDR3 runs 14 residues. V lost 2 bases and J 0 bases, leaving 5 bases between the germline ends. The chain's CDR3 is CAWSLISGANVLTF. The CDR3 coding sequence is TGTGCCTGGAGTCTGATCTCTGGGGCCAACGTCCTGACTTTC. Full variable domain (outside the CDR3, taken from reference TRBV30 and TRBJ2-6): SQTIHQWPATLVQPVGSPLSLECTVEGTSNPNLYWYRQAAGRGLQLLFYSVGIGQISSEVPQNLSASRPQDRQFILSSKKLLLSDSGFYLCAWSLISGANVLTFGAGSRLTVL.

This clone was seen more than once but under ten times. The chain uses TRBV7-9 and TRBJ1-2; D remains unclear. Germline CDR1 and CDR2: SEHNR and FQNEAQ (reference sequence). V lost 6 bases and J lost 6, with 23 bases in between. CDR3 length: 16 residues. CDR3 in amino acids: CASSTVSVKGGNGYTF. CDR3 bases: TGTGCCAGCAGTACCGTGTCGGTCAAGGGCGGGAATGGCTACACCTTC. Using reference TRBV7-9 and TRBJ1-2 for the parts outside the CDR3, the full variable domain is DTGVSQNPRHKITKRGQNVTFRCDPISEHNRLYWYRQTLGQGPEFLTYFQNEAQLEKSRLLSDRFSAERPKGSFSTLEIQRTEQGDSAMYLCASSTVSVKGGNGYTFGSGTRLTVV.

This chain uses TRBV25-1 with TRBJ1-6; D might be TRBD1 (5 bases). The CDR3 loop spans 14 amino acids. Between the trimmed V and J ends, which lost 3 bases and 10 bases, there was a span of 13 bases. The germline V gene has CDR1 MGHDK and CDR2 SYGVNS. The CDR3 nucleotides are TGTGCCAGCAGTGAGCTTGACAGTCCCTCACCCCTCCACTTT. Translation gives CASSELDSPSPLHF.